This T cell receptor beta chain came from a study of blood T cell repertoires in COVID-19. About the study: The United States, Italy and Spain were the sources of the acute and convalescent COVID-19 samples. Sample material is recorded as cDNA or gDNA derived from T cells, B-cell-depleted T cells, or PBMCs.

Participants, roughly 18 to 100 years old, spanned about two dozen US areas. Each participant's cohort was designated according to participant-reported clinical history. Data came from immunoSEQ multiplex PCR; TCRdb stores just in-frame clones and leaves some out. The sample lists more than 300,000 clones, 85% to 90% seen once, with roughly a tenth in the top ten. The junction had 6 bases not matched to a gene; V was cut back by 6 bases and J by 3 bases. CDR3 length: 14 residues. CDR1 MDHEN and CDR2 SYDVKM come from the germline V gene. The sequencing sample was made of PBMCs or T cells enriched from blood (not recorded which). This clonotype was obtained from a woman aged 18-29 years who had recovered from COVID-19. The gene calls are TRBV28 and TRBJ1-1; 8 bases map to TRBD1. CDR3 loop: CASRPQDRDTEAFF. The CDR3 coding sequence is TGTGCCAGCAGACCCCAGGACAGGGACACTGAAGCTTTCTTT.